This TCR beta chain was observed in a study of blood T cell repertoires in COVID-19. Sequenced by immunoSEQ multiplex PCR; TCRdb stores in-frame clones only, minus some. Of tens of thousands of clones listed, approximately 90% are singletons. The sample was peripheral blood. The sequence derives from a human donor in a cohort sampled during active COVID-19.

CDR3 sequence: CASSSRQPANTGELFF. As DNA, the CDR3 is TGTGCCAGCAGCAGCAGACAGCCGGCGAACACCGGGGAGCTGTTTTTT. The chain uses TRBV3-1 (or the pseudogene TRBV3-2) and TRBJ2-2, with D possibly TRBD1 on 5 matching bases. The length of the CDR3 is 16 residues. Trimming shortened V by 5 bases and J by 0 bases, and 13 bases separated the two germline ends. The germline V gene has CDR1 LGHDT and CDR2 YNNKEL (reference sequence).